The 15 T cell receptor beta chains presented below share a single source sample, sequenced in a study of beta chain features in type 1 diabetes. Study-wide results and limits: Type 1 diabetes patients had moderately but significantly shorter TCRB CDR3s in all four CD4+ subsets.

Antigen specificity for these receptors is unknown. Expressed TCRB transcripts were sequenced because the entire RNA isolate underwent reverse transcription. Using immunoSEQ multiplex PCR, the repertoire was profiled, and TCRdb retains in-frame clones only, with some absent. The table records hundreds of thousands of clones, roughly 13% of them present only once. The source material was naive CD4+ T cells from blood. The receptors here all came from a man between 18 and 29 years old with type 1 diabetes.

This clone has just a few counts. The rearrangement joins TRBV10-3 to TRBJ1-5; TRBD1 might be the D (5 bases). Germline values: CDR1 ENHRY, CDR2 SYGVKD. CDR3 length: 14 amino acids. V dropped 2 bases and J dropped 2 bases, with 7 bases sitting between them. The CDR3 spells CAISERDGNQPQHF. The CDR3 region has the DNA TGTGCCATCAGTGAGAGGGACGGCAATCAGCCCCAGCATTTT.

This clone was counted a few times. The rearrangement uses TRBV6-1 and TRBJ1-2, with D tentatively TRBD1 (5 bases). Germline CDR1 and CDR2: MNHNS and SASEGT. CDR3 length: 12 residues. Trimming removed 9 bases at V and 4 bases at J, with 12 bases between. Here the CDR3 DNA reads TGTGCCAGGGGGGATTTGGGCTATGGCTACACCTTC. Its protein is CARGDLGYGYTF.

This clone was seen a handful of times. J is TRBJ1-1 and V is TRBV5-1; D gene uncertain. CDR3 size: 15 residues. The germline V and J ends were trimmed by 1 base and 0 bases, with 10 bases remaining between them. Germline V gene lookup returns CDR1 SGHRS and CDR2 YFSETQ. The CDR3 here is CASSLFTGVNTEAFF. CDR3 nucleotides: TGCGCCAGCAGCTTGTTCACCGGGGTGAACACTGAAGCTTTCTTT.

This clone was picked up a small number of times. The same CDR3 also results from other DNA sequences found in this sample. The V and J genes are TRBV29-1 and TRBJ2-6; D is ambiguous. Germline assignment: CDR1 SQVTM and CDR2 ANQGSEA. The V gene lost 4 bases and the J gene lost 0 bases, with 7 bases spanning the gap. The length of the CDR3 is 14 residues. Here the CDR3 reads CSVGSGSGANVLTF. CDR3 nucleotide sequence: TGCAGCGTTGGTTCGGGCTCTGGGGCCAACGTCCTGACTTTC.

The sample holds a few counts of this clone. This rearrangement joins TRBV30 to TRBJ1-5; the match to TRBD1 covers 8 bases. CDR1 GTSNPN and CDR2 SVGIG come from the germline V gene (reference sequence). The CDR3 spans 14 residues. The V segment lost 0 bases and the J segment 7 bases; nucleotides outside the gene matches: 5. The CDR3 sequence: CAWSVSGGPQPQHF. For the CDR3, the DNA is TGTGCCTGGAGTGTGTCAGGGGGCCCCCAGCCCCAGCATTTT.

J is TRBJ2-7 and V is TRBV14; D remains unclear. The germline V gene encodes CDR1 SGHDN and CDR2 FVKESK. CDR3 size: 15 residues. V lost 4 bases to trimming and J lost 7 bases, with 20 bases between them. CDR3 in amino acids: CASSPTLHNSPEQYF. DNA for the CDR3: TGTGCCAGCAGCCCAACCTTACACAACTCTCCGGAGCAGTACTTC.

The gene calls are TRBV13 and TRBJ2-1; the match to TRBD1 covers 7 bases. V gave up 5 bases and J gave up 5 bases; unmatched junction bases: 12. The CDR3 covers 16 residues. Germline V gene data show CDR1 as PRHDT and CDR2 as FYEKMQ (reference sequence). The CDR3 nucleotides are TGTGCCAGCAGCCCTCTCTTCGACAGGGCGGACAATGAGCAGTTCTTC. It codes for CASSPLFDRADNEQFF.

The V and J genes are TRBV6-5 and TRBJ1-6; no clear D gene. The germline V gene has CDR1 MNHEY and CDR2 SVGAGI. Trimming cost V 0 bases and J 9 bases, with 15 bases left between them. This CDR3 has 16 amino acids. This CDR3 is CASSYSLDRQSSPLHF. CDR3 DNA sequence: TGTGCCAGCAGTTACTCGCTTGACCGACAAAGTTCACCCCTCCACTTT.

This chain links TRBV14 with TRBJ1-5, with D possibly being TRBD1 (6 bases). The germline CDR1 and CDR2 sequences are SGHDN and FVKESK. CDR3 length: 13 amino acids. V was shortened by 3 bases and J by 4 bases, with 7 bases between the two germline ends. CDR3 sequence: CASSQQGNQPQHF. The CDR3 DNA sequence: TGTGCCAGCAGCCAGCAGGGGAATCAGCCCCAGCATTTT.

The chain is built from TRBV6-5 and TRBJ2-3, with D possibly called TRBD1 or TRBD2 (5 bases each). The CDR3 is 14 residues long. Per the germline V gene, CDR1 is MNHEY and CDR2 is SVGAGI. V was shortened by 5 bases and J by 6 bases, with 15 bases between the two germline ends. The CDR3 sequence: CASSTGTALDTQYF. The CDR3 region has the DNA TGTGCCAGCAGTACCGGGACGGCACTTGATACGCAGTATTTT.

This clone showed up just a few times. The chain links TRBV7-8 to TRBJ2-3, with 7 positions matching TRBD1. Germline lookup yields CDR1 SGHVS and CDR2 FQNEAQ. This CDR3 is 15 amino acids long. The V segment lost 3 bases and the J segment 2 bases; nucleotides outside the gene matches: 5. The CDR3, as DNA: TGTGCCAGCAGCTTTATGGGACAGACCACAGATACGCAGTATTTT. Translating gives CASSFMGQTTDTQYF.

CDR3 in DNA: TGTGCCAGTAGTAATACTCCGACCTACGAGCAGTACTTC. Encoded protein: CASSNTPTYEQYF. J is TRBJ2-7 and V is TRBV19; no definite D call. Per the germline V gene, CDR1 is LNHDA and CDR2 is SQIVND (reference sequence). V was pared by 4 bases and J by 2 bases, with 9 bases between. This CDR3 has 13 residues.

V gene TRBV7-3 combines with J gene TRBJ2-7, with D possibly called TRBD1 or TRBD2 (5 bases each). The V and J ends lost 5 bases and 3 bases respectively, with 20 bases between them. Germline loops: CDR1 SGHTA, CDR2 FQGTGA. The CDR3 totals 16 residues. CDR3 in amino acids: CASSPRGGYQNYEQYF. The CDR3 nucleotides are TGTGCCAGCAGCCCCCGGGGCGGCTACCAGAACTACGAGCAGTACTTC.

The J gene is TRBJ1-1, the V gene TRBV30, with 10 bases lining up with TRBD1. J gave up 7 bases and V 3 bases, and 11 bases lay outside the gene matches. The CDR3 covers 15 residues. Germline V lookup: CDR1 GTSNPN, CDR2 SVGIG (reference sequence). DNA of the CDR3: TGTGCCTGGAGGACAAGACAGGGGGCCCTCCTTGAAGCTTTCTTT. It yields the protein CAWRTRQGALLEAFF.

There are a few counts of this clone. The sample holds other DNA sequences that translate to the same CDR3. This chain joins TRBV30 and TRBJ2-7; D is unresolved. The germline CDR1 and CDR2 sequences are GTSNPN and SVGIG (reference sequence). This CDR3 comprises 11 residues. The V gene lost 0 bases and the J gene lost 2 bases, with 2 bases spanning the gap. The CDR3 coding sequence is TGTGCCTGGAGTGTGGCCTACGAGCAGTACTTC. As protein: CAWSVAYEQYF.